Each of the 22 T cell receptor beta chains below was sequenced from the same sample in a study of CD8 T cells in ankylosing spondylitis. Findings and caveats of the study: A TCR beta motif of several highly homologous variants appeared characteristic of ankylosing spondylitis blood.

Using its own MiXCR run on the 5' RACE reads, TCRdb lists one record per CDR3 protein. Here the sample spans approximately 400,000 distinct CDR3 sequences, roughly 26% being singletons. Their antigen targets remain unknown. The specimen sequenced was blood, either unsorted or a sorted T cell fraction (not recorded which). These TCRs come from a male donor with ankylosing spondylitis.

This rearrangement joins TRBV5-4 to TRBJ2-5, with TRBD1 matching over 9 bases. Per the germline V gene, CDR1 is SGHNT and CDR2 is YYREEE (reference sequence). CDR3 length: 14 amino acids. V shed 3 bases and J 9 bases; nucleotides not matched to a gene: 9. The CDR3 DNA is TGTGCCAGCAGCTCCGGGACAGGGAGGGGGGCCCAGTACTTC. It encodes CASSSGTGRGAQYF.

The rearrangement uses TRBV10-1 and TRBJ2-1; D call uncertain. Germline CDR1 and CDR2: WNHNN and SYGVQD (reference sequence). CDR3 size: 13 residues. Trimming removed 6 bases at V and 6 bases at J, with 12 bases between. As DNA, the CDR3 is TGCGCCAGCAGCGCCAGCCGACTCAATGAGCAGTTCTTC. Amino acids: CASSASRLNEQFF.

The genes are TRBV7-2 and TRBJ2-3, with TRBD1 as a possible D gene (5 bases). The CDR3 sequence is 14 residues long. The germline V gene has CDR1 SGHTA and CDR2 FQGNSA. V lost 4 bases and J 4 bases, leaving 12 bases between the germline ends. The DNA of the CDR3 is TGTGCCAGCAGCTCCTCAGTAGGGGCAGATACGCAGTATTTT. Amino acids: CASSSSVGADTQYF.

A few counts support this clonotype. The chain carries TRBV2 and TRBJ2-2; D is undetermined. The germline V gene encodes CDR1 SNHLY and CDR2 FYNNEI. The CDR3 totals 11 residues. The V end lost 6 bases, the J end lost 8 bases, and 7 bases lay between the germline ends. CDR3 in DNA: TGTGCCAGCAGCGTCTTGGGGGAGCTGTTTTTT. Translated: CASSVLGELFF. Full variable domain (rest looked up from reference TRBV2 and TRBJ2-2): EPEVTQTPSHQVTQMGQEVILRCVPISNHLYFYWYRQILGQKVEFLVSFYNNEISEKSEIFDDQFSVERPDGSNFTLKIRSTKLEDSAMYFCASSVLGELFFGEGSRLTVL.

The CDR3 sequence: CASSLRSLAGKADTQYF. The CDR3 DNA reads TGTGCCAGCAGCTTAAGATCCCTAGCGGGAAAAGCAGATACGCAGTATTTT. J is TRBJ2-3 and V is TRBV11-2, with 9 bases identical to TRBD2. The CDR3 runs 17 residues. Germline assignment: CDR1 SGHAT and CDR2 FQNNGV. J was trimmed by 4 bases and V by 2 bases; bases with no gene match: 10.

The genes are TRBV11-3 and TRBJ2-1; 9 positions agree with TRBD2. The CDR3 has 12 residues. V shed 3 bases, J shed 13 bases, and the junction held 4 bases outside the gene matches. Germline loops: CDR1 SGHNT, CDR2 YENEEA. CDR3 region: CASSFGGRAQFF. The CDR3 region has the DNA TGTGCCAGCAGCTTCGGCGGGAGGGCACAGTTCTTC.

In its sample, this clonotype was seen a few times. The rearrangement links TRBV6-1 to TRBJ2-7; the match to TRBD1 covers 7 bases. Germline loops: CDR1 MNHNS, CDR2 SASEGT. The CDR3 sequence is 14 residues long. V was clipped by 2 bases and J by 7 bases; unmatched bases: 8. The chain's CDR3 is CASSEYRDSREQYV. The CDR3 nucleotides read TGTGCCAGCAGTGAATACCGGGACAGTCGGGAGCAGTACGTC.

This sequence joins TRBV20-1 and TRBJ2-3; tentative D call: TRBD1 (5 bases). The CDR3 contains 14 residues. The V end lost 6 bases, the J end lost 3 bases, and 16 bases lay between the germline ends. The V gene's germline CDR1 is DFQATT and CDR2 SNEGSKA (reference sequence). CDR3 protein: CSASRGGRTDTQYF. For the CDR3, the DNA is TGCAGTGCGAGTAGGGGTGGTCGAACAGATACGCAGTATTTT.

The V gene is TRBV24-1, the J gene TRBJ2-1, with D perhaps matching TRBD2 (6 bases). V dropped 3 bases and J dropped 5 bases, with 16 bases sitting between them. CDR3 size: 16 residues. Looked up from germline, CDR1 is KGHDR and CDR2 is SFDVKD. In nucleotides, the CDR3 is TGTGCCACCAGTGATCAGTCGGGAGCCCCTCACAATGAGCAGTTCTTC. Translation gives CATSDQSGAPHNEQFF.

The J gene is TRBJ1-1, the V gene TRBV5-1; D not resolved. Per germline, CDR1 SGHRS and CDR2 YFSETQ. V was cut by 7 bases and J by 1 base, with 11 bases left in between. The CDR3 has 13 residues. The DNA for the CDR3 is TGCGCCAGCGCCCCCCACGAGAACACTGAAGCTTTCTTT. Encoded protein: CASAPHENTEAFF.

This clonotype has just a few counts. This chain joins TRBV6-6 and TRBJ1-1; no clear D. The V end was cut by 0 bases, the J end by 8 bases, with 10 bases between. This CDR3 is built from 13 residues. The germline gives CDR1 MNHNY, CDR2 SVGAGI (reference sequence). The CDR3: CASSYSMAAEAFF. CDR3 nucleotide sequence: TGTGCCAGCAGTTACTCGATGGCAGCCGAAGCTTTCTTT.

This clonotype was found a few times. The J gene is TRBJ1-2, the V gene TRBV11-2, with D hard to call. Trimming removed 0 bases at V and 4 bases at J, with 12 bases between. This CDR3 region has 15 residues. From germline, CDR1 is SGHAT and CDR2 FQNNGV. The CDR3 is CASSLDPGPGYGYTF. DNA of the CDR3: TGTGCCAGCAGCTTAGATCCGGGCCCAGGCTATGGCTACACCTTC.

This chain joins TRBV20-1 and TRBJ2-3; TRBD2 agrees at 8 bases. The germline gives CDR1 DFQATT, CDR2 SNEGSKA (reference sequence). The CDR3 spans 14 residues. J was trimmed by 0 bases and V by 8 bases; bases with no gene match: 7. The CDR3 DNA reads as TGCAGTCGCGAGGAGCGGGAGAGCACAGATACGCAGTATTTT. Encoded protein: CSREERESTDTQYF.

This clonotype was seen more than once but under ten times. The chain is built from TRBV12-3 or TRBV12-4 and TRBJ2-2; 8 nucleotides agree with TRBD1. After removal of 5 bases from V and 4 bases from J, the junction contained 6 bases not matched to a gene. This CDR3 region has 15 residues. CDR3 in DNA: TGTGCCAGCAGTCCCGGGACAGGAGGCACCGGGGAGCTGTTTTTT. It yields the protein CASSPGTGGTGELFF.

The genes are TRBV25-1 and TRBJ1-6; unclear D gene. Trimming pared 4 bases from V and 7 bases from J, leaving 11 bases between. CDR3 size: 14 residues. CDR1 and CDR2 (germline): MGHDK, SYGVNS. CDR3 region: CASSVRGGNSPLHF. Written as DNA, the CDR3 is TGTGCCAGCAGTGTCCGGGGTGGAAATTCACCCCTCCACTTT.

For the CDR3, the DNA is TGTGCCACCAGTGATTTGGGTAGCGGGGCTAGCACAGATACGCAGTATTTT. Its translation is CATSDLGSGASTDTQYF. The chain combines TRBV24-1 with TRBJ2-3; 8 bases fit TRBD2. From germline, CDR1 is KGHDR and CDR2 SFDVKD. After removal of 0 bases from V and 0 bases from J, the junction contained 4 bases not matched to a gene. This CDR3 is 17 amino acids long.

The chain recombines TRBV5-1 with TRBJ2-2, with 11 bases matching TRBD2. The CDR3 length is 16 residues. J lost 3 bases, V lost 4 bases, and 5 bases had no gene match. Germline V gives CDR1 SGHRS, CDR2 YFSETQ. CDR3 sequence reads: CASSVSGLADTGELFF. In DNA, the CDR3 is TGCGCCAGCAGCGTATCGGGACTAGCGGACACCGGGGAGCTGTTTTTT.

This clonotype was counted once. The rearrangement links TRBV10-1 to TRBJ1-1; tentative D call: TRBD1 (5 bases). This CDR3 spans 13 amino acids. Germline V CDR1 and CDR2: WNHNN, SYGVQD (reference sequence). V was cut by 6 bases and J by 5 bases, with 13 bases left in between. The CDR3 coding sequence is TGCGCCAGCAGGGCGGGGGGAGAAACTGAAGCTTTCTTT. This gives the protein CASRAGGETEAFF.

The sample holds a few counts of this clonotype. This chain joins TRBV18 and TRBJ2-3, with D uncertain. Germline-derived CDR1 and CDR2 are KGHSH and LQKENI. V was trimmed by 2 bases and J by 0 bases, leaving 6 bases between them. This CDR3 has 14 residues. CDR3 loop: CASSPSPSTDTQYF. The CDR3 region has the DNA TGTGCCAGCTCACCAAGTCCCAGCACAGATACGCAGTATTTT.

This clonotype was detected only a few times. This sequence joins TRBV20-1 and TRBJ2-3; the match to TRBD2 covers 8 bases. The CDR3 contains 15 residues. The germline V gene encodes CDR1 DFQATT and CDR2 SNEGSKA (reference sequence). Trimming at V came to 3 bases and at J to 3 bases, leaving 8 bases not matched to a gene. The CDR3 is CSASIGRARTDTQYF. CDR3 bases: TGCAGTGCTAGTATCGGGAGGGCCAGGACAGATACGCAGTATTTT.

This clonotype showed up many times. The chain combines TRBV20-1 with TRBJ2-5; D possibly corresponds to TRBD2 (5 bases). Germline CDR1 and CDR2: DFQATT and SNEGSKA (reference sequence). V was clipped by 7 bases and J by 2 bases, with 11 bases between them. CDR3 length: 12 residues. The CDR3 DNA is TGCAGTGTATTGCCGGGACAAGAGACCCAGTACTTC. It specifies CSVLPGQETQYF.

This clonotype was picked up a small number of times. This chain joins TRBV20-1 and TRBJ2-1; a weak D match, TRBD2 (5 bases). The CDR3 is made up of 13 amino acids. With 3 bases removed from V and 10 bases from J, the gap between germline ends came to 16 bases. Germline loops: CDR1 DFQATT, CDR2 SNEGSKA (reference sequence). CDR3 DNA sequence: TGCAGTGCTAGGACTACTCCCGAACGAGAGCAGTTCTTC. The encoded protein is CSARTTPEREQFF.